This T cell receptor beta chain was retrieved from a study of T cell changes during pregnancy in multiple sclerosis. The trim removed 3 bases at V and 9 bases at J, leaving 5 bases unmatched. The CDR3 has 12 residues. Germline-derived CDR1 and CDR2 are GTSNPN and SVGIG (reference sequence). Libraries were prepared by immunoSEQ multiplex PCR; TCRdb keeps only in-frame clonotypes and omits some of them. The data show 55,000 to 65,000 clones, about 94% seen once. The starting material was CD8+ T cells from peripheral blood mononuclear cells, obtained in the third trimester of pregnancy. The clonotype was recovered from a female donor with multiple sclerosis, enrolled in a pregnancy study. This chain joins TRBV30 and TRBJ2-1, with TRBD1 matching over 7 bases. The CDR3 protein is CAWSTGVGEQFF. For the CDR3, the DNA is TGTGCCTGGAGCACAGGGGTGGGTGAGCAGTTCTTC.